These 22 T cell receptor beta chains were sequenced from one sample in a study of blood T cell repertoires in COVID-19 (TCRdb year 2020). The protocol used for the library was the immunoSEQ multiplex PCR assay. Imported from immuneACCESS, the table was reduced by TCRdb to in-frame sequences with V and J called. These copies leave out some clones; in studies compared against another copy, an unresolved V gene accounts for under half, and the cause of the remainder is not known. The sample table holds 20,000 or so clones, of which 75% to 90% were seen once. Jointly, the top ten make up roughly a sixth of the sample. The material sequenced was peripheral blood. The origin of the receptors is a human donor with acute or convalescent COVID-19. The donor label of this sample is uncertain.

The chain links TRBV28 to TRBJ1-4; 7 bases agree with TRBD1. This CDR3 contains 14 residues. After removal of 5 bases from V and 6 bases from J, the junction contained 6 bases not matched to a gene. The germline CDR1 and CDR2 sequences are MDHEN and SYDVKM. The chain's CDR3 is CASSKGAGDEKLFF. CDR3 coding DNA: TGTGCCAGCAGTAAGGGGGCAGGGGATGAAAAACTGTTTTTT. The full variable domain, rest sourced from reference TRBV28 and TRBJ1-4, is DVKVTQSSRYLVKRTGEKVFLECVQDMDHENMFWYRQDPGLGLRLIYFSYDVKMKEKGDIPEGYSVSREKKERFSLILESASTNQTSMYLCASSKGAGDEKLFFGSGTQLSVL.

This clone was seen a single time. The chain links TRBV5-6 to TRBJ1-2; 7 bases map to TRBD1. In germline, CDR1 is SGHDT, CDR2 YYEEEE. Trimming at V came to 3 bases and at J to 12 bases, leaving 14 bases not matched to a gene. This CDR3 has 14 residues. CDR3 nucleotides: TGTGCCAGCAGCTACGCTAAGGGGGCGGGTAAGGACACCTTC. Translated, it gives CASSYAKGAGKDTF.

The gene calls are TRBV6-2 or TRBV6-3 and TRBJ2-4; possibly TRBD2 for D (6 bases). With 5 bases removed from V and 5 bases from J, the gap between germline ends came to 13 bases. Germline V CDR1 and CDR2: MNHEY, SVGEGT. The CDR3 sequence is 14 residues long. For the CDR3, the DNA is TGTGCCAGCAGTCACAGTAGCGGCCAAAACATTCAGTACTTC. It translates to CASSHSSGQNIQYF.

The V gene is TRBV6-2 or TRBV6-3, the J gene TRBJ2-3; the match to TRBD2 covers 12 bases. Trimming removed 2 bases from V and 2 bases from J; junction bases left unmatched: 5. CDR3 size: 17 residues. CDR1 MNHEY and CDR2 SVGEGT come from the germline V gene. The CDR3 sequence: CASSYRLAGEFTDTQYF. Written as DNA, the CDR3 is TGTGCCAGCAGTTACCGACTAGCGGGGGAGTTCACAGATACGCAGTATTTT.

CDR3 nucleotides: TGCGCCAGCAGCGAAACGGGACTAGCGGGGAACAATGAGCAGTTCTTC. Translated: CASSETGLAGNNEQFF. J is TRBJ2-1 and V is TRBV4-1; 13 nucleotides align to TRBD2. The V gene's germline CDR1 is MGHRA and CDR2 YSYEKL. V shed 5 bases and J 5 bases; nucleotides not matched to a gene: 6. This CDR3 region has 16 residues.

V is TRBV11-2 and J is TRBJ2-1; 9 bases align to TRBD2. This CDR3 comprises 16 residues. Germline V CDR1 and CDR2: SGHAT, FQNNGV. V lost 1 base and J lost 3; bases outside the gene matches: 4. The CDR3: CASSLVPSGVYNEQFF. As DNA, the CDR3 is TGTGCCAGCAGCTTAGTCCCTAGCGGGGTCTACAATGAGCAGTTCTTC.

This rearrangement joins TRBV18 to TRBJ2-7, with 12 bases identical to TRBD2. The J segment lost 2 bases and the V segment lost 6 bases, leaving 2 bases of the junction unmatched. CDR3 length: 14 residues. Germline V gives CDR1 KGHSH, CDR2 LQKENI. Here the CDR3 DNA reads TGTGCCAGCTCCTGGACTAGCGGGACCTACGAGCAGTACTTC. Amino acid sequence: CASSWTSGTYEQYF.

This clone was seen just once. The chain employs TRBV7-8 and TRBJ2-7, with 10 bases identical to TRBD2. CDR3 length: 15 amino acids. J lost 3 bases, V lost 5 bases, and 7 bases had no gene match. Germline-derived CDR1 and CDR2 are SGHVS and FQNEAQ. For the CDR3, the DNA is TGTGCCAGCAGCCCTACTAGCGGGACGGTCTACGAGCAGTACTTC. Translated, it gives CASSPTSGTVYEQYF.

The CDR3 reads CASSQELADRGDYGYTF. CDR3 bases: TGTGCCAGCAGCCAAGAACTAGCGGACAGGGGAGACTATGGCTACACCTTC. V is TRBV4-2 and J is TRBJ1-2, with TRBD1 matching over 9 bases. The junction had 8 bases not matched to a gene; V was cut back by 0 bases and J by 3 bases. Per germline, CDR1 LGHNA and CDR2 YNFKEQ. CDR3 size: 17 residues.

The chain employs TRBV6-1 and TRBJ2-2; no clear D. CDR3 length: 13 residues. Germline assignment: CDR1 MNHNS and CDR2 SASEGT. V was cut by 2 bases and J by 4 bases, with 5 bases left in between. This chain's CDR3 is CASSESRTGELFF. The CDR3 coding sequence is TGTGCCAGCAGTGAATCCCGCACCGGGGAGCTGTTTTTT.

V is TRBV21-1 and J is TRBJ1-5; TRBD1, as called in the table, went unchecked against the DNA. TRBV21-1 is listed as a pseudogene. The CDR3 contains 16 residues. CDR3 protein: CASSRGTGEEDQPQHF. Here the CDR3 DNA reads TGTGCCAGCAGCAGAGGGACAGGGGAGGAGGATCAGCCCCAGCATTTT.

The chain recombines TRBV4-3 with TRBJ2-2; TRBD2 matches at 9 bases. The germline V gene encodes CDR1 LGHNA and CDR2 YSLEER. This CDR3 contains 17 residues. J lost 1 base, V lost 7 bases, and 10 bases had no gene match. Here the CDR3 reads CASMEIAGAVNTGELFF. The CDR3 DNA sequence: TGCGCCAGCATGGAGATAGCGGGGGCCGTGAACACCGGGGAGCTGTTTTTT.

The chain combines TRBV14 with TRBJ2-2; 9 bases fit TRBD2. The junction had 18 bases not matched to a gene; V was cut back by 1 base and J by 3 bases. Germline CDR1 and CDR2: SGHDN and FVKESK. The CDR3 covers 21 residues. CDR3 in DNA: TGTGCCAGCAGCCAAGGGGCCCCCAGAAGGGGACTAGCCTCGGACACCGGGGAGCTGTTTTTT. As protein: CASSQGAPRRGLASDTGELFF.

The V and J genes are TRBV15 and TRBJ1-5; 9 nucleotides line up with TRBD1. The length of the CDR3 is 15 residues. With 0 bases clipped from V and 5 bases from J, the junction kept 2 bases outside the gene matches. The germline V gene encodes CDR1 LNHNV and CDR2 YYDKDF (reference sequence). This CDR3 reads CATSRDTGGYQPQHF. CDR3 nucleotides: TGTGCCACCAGCAGAGATACAGGGGGCTATCAGCCCCAGCATTTT.

The chain links TRBV5-1 to TRBJ1-6; 7 bases align to TRBD1. Unmatched junction bases numbered 5, after V lost 0 bases and J lost 5 bases. Germline CDR1 and CDR2: SGHRS and YFSETQ. This CDR3 contains 16 residues. In DNA form, the CDR3 reads TGCGCCAGCAGCTTGGTTGGGACAGTTAATAATTCACCCCTCCACTTT. Translating gives CASSLVGTVNNSPLHF.

CDR3 DNA sequence: TGTGCCAGCAGCTCAGGGTTCCTTAGCAATCAGCCCCAGCATTTT. Translating it yields CASSSGFLSNQPQHF. This chain links TRBV7-2 with TRBJ1-5; TRBD1 might be the D (5 bases). The germline V gene encodes CDR1 SGHTA and CDR2 FQGNSA. Between the trimmed V and J ends, which lost 4 bases and 0 bases, there was a span of 10 bases. The CDR3 has 15 amino acids.

The gene calls are TRBV14 and TRBJ2-3; 11 positions agree with TRBD1. The germline V gene has CDR1 SGHDN and CDR2 FVKESK. The V and J ends lost 4 bases and 6 bases, in that order; junction bases with no gene match: 6. CDR3 length: 15 amino acids. In DNA, the CDR3 is TGTGCCAGCAGCCCTGGACAGGGGGCTGGTGATACGCAGTATTTT. Protein product: CASSPGQGAGDTQYF.

The gene calls are TRBV5-4 and TRBJ2-2, with D perhaps matching TRBD2 (6 bases). There are 14 residues in the CDR3. Germline assignment: CDR1 SGHNT and CDR2 YYREEE (reference sequence). V lost 3 bases and J lost 3, with 9 bases in between. In nucleotides, the CDR3 is TGTGCCAGCAGCTCGGGACTCGACACCGGGGAGCTGTTTTTT. Its protein product is CASSSGLDTGELFF.

V is TRBV5-1 and J is TRBJ2-1; 9 bases agree with TRBD2. Trimming at V came to 1 base and at J to 3 bases, leaving 5 bases not matched to a gene. This CDR3 has 16 amino acids. Germline-derived CDR1 and CDR2 are SGHRS and YFSETQ. The CDR3 coding sequence is TGCGCCAGCAGCTTGACTTTAGCGGGGGTCTACAATGAGCAGTTCTTC. Protein product: CASSLTLAGVYNEQFF.

This clone was counted once. This chain joins TRBV6-2 or TRBV6-3 and TRBJ1-6, with a weak D call TRBD1 (6 bases). This CDR3 spans 15 amino acids. Trimming stripped 5 bases from V and 6 bases from J, with 14 bases between. Germline V CDR1 and CDR2: MNHEY, SVGEGT. The CDR3: CASSDTTGINSPLHF. The CDR3 DNA follows: TGTGCCAGCAGTGATACTACAGGGATTAATTCACCCCTCCACTTT.

There are a few counts of this clone. The chain couples TRBV11-2 to TRBJ2-5, with TRBD2 identical over 12 bases. Trimming cost V 5 bases and J 3 bases; bases outside gene matches: 10. Germline loops: CDR1 SGHAT, CDR2 FQNNGV. The CDR3 runs to 17 residues. CDR3 nucleotides: TGTGCCAGCAGCCCGAGACTAGCGGGAGAAGTTAAAGAGACCCAGTACTTC. The encoded protein is CASSPRLAGEVKETQYF.

J is TRBJ1-2 and V is TRBV15; D may be TRBD1 (5 bases). V gave up 1 base and J gave up 4 bases, with 16 bases separating them. The length of the CDR3 is 16 residues. CDR1 is LNHNV, CDR2 YYDKDF, per germline (reference sequence). The CDR3 sequence: CATSRGQGGRFYGYTF. The CDR3 bases are TGTGCCACCAGCAGAGGGCAGGGCGGACGGTTCTATGGCTACACCTTC.